This T cell receptor beta chain comes out of a study of blood T cells in healthy people across ages. CDR3 length equals 14 residues. V was pared by 10 bases and J by 3 bases, with 16 bases between. A J-beta primer mix and a sample-barcoded 5' primer were used in a second PCR of roughly 6 to 11 cycles. Each cDNA molecule carried a tag from a template-switch adaptor that contained 12 random nucleotides. Each sample yielded at least 3 million CDR3-containing paired-end reads. TCRdb reprocessed the 5' RACE reads via MiXCR and lists one record per CDR3 protein. The sample contains 710,000 or so distinct CDR3 sequences, about a fifth of which appear only once.

The sequence was collected from a man between 65 and 80 years old in good health. The chain couples TRBV12-3 or TRBV12-4 to TRBJ2-1; a weak D match, TRBD2 (7 bases). Sample: blood. CDR3 nucleotides: TGTGCCACCGCCTCGGGGGGCATCTACAATGAGCAGTTCTTC. This sequence encodes CATASGGIYNEQFF.